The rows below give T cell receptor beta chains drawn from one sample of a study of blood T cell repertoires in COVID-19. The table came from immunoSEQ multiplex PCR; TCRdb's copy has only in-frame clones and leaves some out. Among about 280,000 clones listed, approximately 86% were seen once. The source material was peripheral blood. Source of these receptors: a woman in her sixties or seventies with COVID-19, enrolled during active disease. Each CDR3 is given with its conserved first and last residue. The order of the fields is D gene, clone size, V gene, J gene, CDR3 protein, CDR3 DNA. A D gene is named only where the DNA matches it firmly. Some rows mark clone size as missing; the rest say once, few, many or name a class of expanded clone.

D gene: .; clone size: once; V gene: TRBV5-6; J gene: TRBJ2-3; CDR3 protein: CASSLNGGATDTQYF; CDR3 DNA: TGTGCCAGCAGCTTGAATGGTGGGGCAACAGATACGCAGTATTTT
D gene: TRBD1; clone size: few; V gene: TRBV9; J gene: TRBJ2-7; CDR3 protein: CASSVDTGTAYEQYF; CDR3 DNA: TGTGCCAGCAGCGTAGATACCGGGACAGCCTACGAGCAGTACTTC
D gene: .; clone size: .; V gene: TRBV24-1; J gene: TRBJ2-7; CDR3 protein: CATRRGARSSYEQYF; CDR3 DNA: TGTGCCACCAGGCGGGGAGCAAGGTCTTCCTACGAGCAGTACTTC
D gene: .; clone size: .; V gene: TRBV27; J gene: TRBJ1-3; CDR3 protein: CASSRTALDSGNTIYF; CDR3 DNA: TGTGCCAGCAGTAGGACAGCCCTTGACTCTGGAAACACCATATATTTT
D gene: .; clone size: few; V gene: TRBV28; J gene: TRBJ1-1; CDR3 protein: CASSLGLNTEAFF; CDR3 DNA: TGTGCCAGCAGTTTGGGCCTGAACACTGAAGCTTTCTTT
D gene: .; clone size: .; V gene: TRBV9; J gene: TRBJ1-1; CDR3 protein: CASSRGGWGTEAFF; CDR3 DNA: TGTGCCAGCAGCCGGGGGGGCTGGGGCACTGAAGCTTTCTTT
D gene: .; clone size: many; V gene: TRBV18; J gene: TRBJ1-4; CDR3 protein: CASSPLSGGQLFF; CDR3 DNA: TGTGCCAGCTCACCTTTATCCGGGGGTCAACTGTTTTTT
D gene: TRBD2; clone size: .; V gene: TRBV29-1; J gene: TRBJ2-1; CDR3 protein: CSVGAGVEQFF; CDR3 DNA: TGCAGCGTTGGAGCGGGGGTTGAGCAGTTCTTC
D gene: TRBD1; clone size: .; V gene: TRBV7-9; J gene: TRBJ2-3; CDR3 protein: CASSLRTGGTDTQYF; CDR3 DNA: TGTGCCAGCAGCTTGAGGACAGGGGGCACAGATACGCAGTATTTT
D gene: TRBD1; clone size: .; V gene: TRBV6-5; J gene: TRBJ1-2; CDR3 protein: CASSYSGTGGGYTF; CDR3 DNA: TGTGCCAGCAGTTACTCCGGGACAGGGGGAGGCTACACCTTC
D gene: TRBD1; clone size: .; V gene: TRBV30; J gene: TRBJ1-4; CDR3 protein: CAWSPGTGGRGNEKLFF; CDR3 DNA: TGTGCCTGGAGTCCCGGGACAGGGGGCAGGGGTAATGAAAAACTGTTTTTT
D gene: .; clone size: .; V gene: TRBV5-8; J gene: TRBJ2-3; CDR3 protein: CASSLSRGATDTQYF; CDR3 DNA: TGTGCCAGCAGCTTGAGCCGGGGGGCGACAGATACGCAGTATTTT